This passage covers 10 T cell receptor beta chains from one sample sequenced in a study of T cell responses to AZD1222 COVID-19 vaccine. Repertoires were generated with immunoSEQ multiplex PCR, while TCRdb's copy carries only in-frame clones and drops some. This table holds 150,000 or so clones, just over 90% found once. The specimen comprised peripheral blood, sampled on day 0 of MenACWY control vaccination. The receptors were sampled from an adult in good health.

This sequence joins TRBV13 and TRBJ2-7; D remains unclear. The V gene's germline CDR1 is PRHDT and CDR2 FYEKMQ (reference sequence). The CDR3 extends over 11 amino acids. Trimming cost V 3 bases and J 4 bases, with 4 bases left between them. The CDR3 protein is CASSLEYEQYF. The CDR3 DNA follows: TGTGCCAGCAGCTTGGAGTACGAGCAGTACTTC. The whole variable domain, filled in from reference TRBV13 and TRBJ2-7, reads AAGVIQSPRHLIKEKRETATLKCYPIPRHDTVYWYQQGPGQDPQFLISFYEKMQSDKGSIPDRFSAQQFSDYHSELNMSSLELGDSALYFCASSLEYEQYFGPGTRLTVT.

The CDR3 DNA follows: TGTGCCACCAGCAGAGATAGGACTAGCGGAAACCGGGTCTACAATGAGCAGTTCTTC. Amino acid sequence: CATSRDRTSGNRVYNEQFF. This chain connects TRBV15 to TRBJ2-1; 10 nucleotides agree with TRBD2. Germline values: CDR1 LNHNV, CDR2 YYDKDF (reference sequence). The CDR3 sequence is 19 residues long. V trimming: 0 bases; J trimming: 3 bases; junction bases outside the gene matches: 11.

The chain employs TRBV28 and TRBJ1-2, with 8 bases matching TRBD1. The trim removed 8 bases at V and 2 bases at J, leaving 4 bases unmatched. CDR3 length equals 13 residues. The germline V gene encodes CDR1 MDHEN and CDR2 SYDVKM. For the CDR3, the DNA is TGTGCCAGCGGGCGGACAGGGAACTATGGCTACACCTTC. Its protein product is CASGRTGNYGYTF.

The chain recombines TRBV3-1 (or the pseudogene TRBV3-2) with TRBJ1-1; unclear D gene. CDR1 and CDR2 from the germline V gene are LGHDT and YNNKEL (reference sequence). The CDR3 spans 18 residues. The V gene lost 0 bases and the J gene lost 5 bases, with 22 bases spanning the gap. The CDR3 here is CASSQEFGDAEGPTEAFF. The CDR3 DNA follows: TGTGCCAGCAGCCAAGAGTTCGGGGATGCCGAAGGGCCAACTGAAGCTTTCTTT.

The rearrangement links TRBV7-8 to TRBJ1-5; D remains ambiguous. Trimming left V 2 bases short and J 5 bases short, with 13 bases between. Germline values: CDR1 SGHVS, CDR2 FQNEAQ. CDR3 size: 15 residues. CDR3 DNA sequence: TGTGCCAGCAGCTTATTTGAAGGGCGTTATCAGCCCCAGCATTTT. It yields the protein CASSLFEGRYQPQHF.

The rearrangement uses TRBV18 and TRBJ2-1; D gene unclear. The length of the CDR3 is 13 residues. Germline loops: CDR1 KGHSH, CDR2 LQKENI. The germline V and J ends were trimmed by 1 base and 8 bases, with 9 bases remaining between them. CDR3: CASSPQGSDEQFF. For the CDR3, the DNA is TGTGCCAGCTCACCACAGGGCAGTGATGAGCAGTTCTTC.

This chain joins TRBV7-6 and TRBJ1-1; D is unclear. CDR1 and CDR2 from the germline V gene are SGHVS and FNYEAQ. The CDR3 has 15 residues. Trimming stripped 1 base from V and 2 bases from J, with 11 bases between. The CDR3 DNA follows: TGTGCCAGCAGCTTAGGGCTCAGCGGAAACACTGAAGCTTTCTTT. This gives the protein CASSLGLSGNTEAFF.

The V and J genes are TRBV5-1 and TRBJ2-1; D is perhaps TRBD1 or TRBD2 (7 bases each). Trimming removed 4 bases at V and 0 bases at J, with 14 bases between. CDR1 and CDR2 from the germline V gene are SGHRS and YFSETQ. The length of the CDR3 is 16 residues. CDR3 nucleotides: TGCGCCAGCAGCCCAGGGGGGGCTAGCTCCTACAATGAGCAGTTCTTC. Its protein is CASSPGGASSYNEQFF. Together with reference TRBV5-1 and TRBJ2-1, the CDR3 gives the full variable domain: KAGVTQTPRYLIKTRGQQVTLSCSPISGHRSVSWYQQTPGQGLQFLFEYFSETQRNKGNFPGRFSGRQFSNSRSEMNVSTLELGDSALYLCASSPGGASSYNEQFFGPGTRLTVL.

The V call is TRBV10-3, the J call TRBJ2-4; a possible D gene is TRBD2 (6 bases). The CDR3 is 14 amino acids. The V end was cut by 4 bases, the J end by 8 bases, with 15 bases between. The germline gives CDR1 ENHRY, CDR2 SYGVKD. The CDR3 DNA reads TGTGCCATCAGTGTCCTAGCTGGGGAGGACATTCAGTACTTC. Translated: CAISVLAGEDIQYF.

This clone was seen once. The chain links TRBV4-2 to TRBJ1-5; D possibly corresponds to TRBD1 (6 bases). V gave up 4 bases and J gave up 2 bases, with 15 bases separating them. In germline, CDR1 is LGHNA, CDR2 YNFKEQ. The CDR3 contains 16 residues. The CDR3 here is CASSPKQGLGNQPQHF. The CDR3 DNA follows: TGTGCCAGCAGCCCAAAACAGGGTTTGGGCAATCAGCCCCAGCATTTT.